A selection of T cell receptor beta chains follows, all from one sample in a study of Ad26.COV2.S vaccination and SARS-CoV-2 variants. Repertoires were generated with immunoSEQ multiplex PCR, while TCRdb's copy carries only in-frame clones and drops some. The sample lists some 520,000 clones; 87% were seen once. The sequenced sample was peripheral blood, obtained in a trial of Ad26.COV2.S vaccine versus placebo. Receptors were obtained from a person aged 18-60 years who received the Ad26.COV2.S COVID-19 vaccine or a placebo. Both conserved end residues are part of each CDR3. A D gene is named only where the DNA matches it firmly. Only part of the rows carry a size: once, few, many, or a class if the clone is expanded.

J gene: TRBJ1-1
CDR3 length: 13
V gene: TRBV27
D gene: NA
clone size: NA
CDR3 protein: CASSLGGRTEAFF
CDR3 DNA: TGTGCCAGCAGTTTGGGGGGGAGGACTGAAGCTTTCTTT

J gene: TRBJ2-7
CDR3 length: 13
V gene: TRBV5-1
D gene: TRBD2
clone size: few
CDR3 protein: CASSPGGEGKQYF
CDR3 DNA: TGCGCCAGCAGCCCGGGAGGCGAGGGGAAACAGTACTTC

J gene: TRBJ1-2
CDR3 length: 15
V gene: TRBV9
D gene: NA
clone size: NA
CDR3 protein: CASSPGQGPSYGYTF
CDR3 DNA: TGTGCCAGCAGCCCCGGGCAGGGGCCATCCTATGGCTACACCTTC

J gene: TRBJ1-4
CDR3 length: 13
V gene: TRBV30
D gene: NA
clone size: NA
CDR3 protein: CAWSGGYREKLFF
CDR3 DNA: TGTGCCTGGAGTGGGGGCTACCGTGAAAAACTGTTTTTT

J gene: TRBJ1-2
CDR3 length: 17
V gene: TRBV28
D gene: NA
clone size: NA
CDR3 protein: CASFPGGQATFNYGYTF
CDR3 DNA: TGTGCCAGCTTCCCCGGGGGGCAGGCGACCTTTAACTATGGCTACACCTTC

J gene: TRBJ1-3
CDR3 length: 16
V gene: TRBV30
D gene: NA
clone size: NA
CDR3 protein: CAWTVGGIGFGNTIYF
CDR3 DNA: TGTGCCTGGACCGTAGGAGGGATAGGATTTGGAAACACCATATATTTT

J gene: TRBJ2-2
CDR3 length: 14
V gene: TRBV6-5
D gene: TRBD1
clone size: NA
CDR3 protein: CASRLQGDTGELFF
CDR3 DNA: TGTGCCAGCAGGCTACAGGGGGACACCGGGGAGCTGTTTTTT

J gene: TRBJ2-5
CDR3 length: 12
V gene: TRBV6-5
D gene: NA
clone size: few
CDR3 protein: CASEDWQETQYF
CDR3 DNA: TGTGCCAGTGAGGACTGGCAAGAGACCCAGTACTTC

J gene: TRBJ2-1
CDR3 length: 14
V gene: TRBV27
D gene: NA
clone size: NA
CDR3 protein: CASTSAGDYNEQFF
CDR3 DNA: TGTGCCAGCACCTCCGCCGGGGACTACAATGAGCAGTTCTTC

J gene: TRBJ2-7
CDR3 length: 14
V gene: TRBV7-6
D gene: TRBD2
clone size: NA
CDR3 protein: CASSRGLATYEQYF
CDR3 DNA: TGTGCCAGCAGCCGGGGACTAGCCACCTACGAGCAGTACTTC

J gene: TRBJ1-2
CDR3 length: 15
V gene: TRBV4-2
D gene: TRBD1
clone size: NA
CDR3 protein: CASSQAGQGEEGYTF
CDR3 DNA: TGTGCCAGCAGCCAAGCGGGACAGGGGGAGGAGGGCTACACCTTC

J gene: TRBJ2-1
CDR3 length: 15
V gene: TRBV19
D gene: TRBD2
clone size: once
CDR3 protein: CASSFHSGRSDEQFF
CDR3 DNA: TGTGCCAGTAGTTTCCACAGCGGGAGATCGGATGAGCAGTTCTTC

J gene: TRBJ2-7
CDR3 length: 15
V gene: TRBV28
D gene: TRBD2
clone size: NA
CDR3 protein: CASSSLAGGPSEQYF
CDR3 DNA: TGTGCCAGCAGCTCACTAGCGGGAGGGCCGAGCGAGCAGTACTTC

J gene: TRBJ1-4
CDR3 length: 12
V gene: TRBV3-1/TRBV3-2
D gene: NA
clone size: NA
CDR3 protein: CASSEGIEKLFF
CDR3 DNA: TGTGCCAGCAGCGAGGGGATTGAAAAACTGTTTTTT

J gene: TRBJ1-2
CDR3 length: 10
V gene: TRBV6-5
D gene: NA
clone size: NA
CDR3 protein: CASYHYGYTF
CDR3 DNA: TGTGCCAGCTACCACTATGGCTACACCTTC

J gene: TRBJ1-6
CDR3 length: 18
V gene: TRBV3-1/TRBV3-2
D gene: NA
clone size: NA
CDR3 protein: CASSQGDPLSSYNSPLHF
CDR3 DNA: TGTGCCAGCAGCCAAGGGGACCCTCTAAGCTCCTATAATTCACCCCTCCACTTT

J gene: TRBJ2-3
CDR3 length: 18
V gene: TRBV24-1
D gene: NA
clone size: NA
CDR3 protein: CATSDPGGAPEPIDTQYF
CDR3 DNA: TGTGCCACCAGTGATCCCGGAGGGGCCCCCGAGCCTATTGATACGCAGTATTTT

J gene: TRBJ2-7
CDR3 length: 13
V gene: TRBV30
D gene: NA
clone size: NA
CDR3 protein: CAWSVGGLGEQYF
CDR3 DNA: TGTGCCTGGAGTGTGGGCGGGCTCGGGGAGCAGTACTTC

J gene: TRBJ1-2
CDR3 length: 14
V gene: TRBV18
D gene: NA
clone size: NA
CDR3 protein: CASSPTRDPPGYTF
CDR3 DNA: TGTGCCAGCTCACCAACCCGGGATCCCCCTGGCTACACCTTC

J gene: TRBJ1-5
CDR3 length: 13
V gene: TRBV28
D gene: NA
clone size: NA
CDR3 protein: CASTSLGNQPQHF
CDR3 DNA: TGTGCCAGCACTTCCTTGGGCAATCAGCCCCAGCATTTT

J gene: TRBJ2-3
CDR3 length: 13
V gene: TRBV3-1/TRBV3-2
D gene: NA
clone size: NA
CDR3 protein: CASSSGTSRVGYF
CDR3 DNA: TGTGCCAGCAGCTCGGGGACTTCACGGGTAGGGTATTTT

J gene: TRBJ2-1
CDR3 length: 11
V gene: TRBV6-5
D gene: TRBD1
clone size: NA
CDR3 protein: CASRTGVEQFF
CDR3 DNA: TGTGCCAGCAGAACAGGGGTTGAGCAGTTCTTC

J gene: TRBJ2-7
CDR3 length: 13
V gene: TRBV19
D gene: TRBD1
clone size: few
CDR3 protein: CATVDRGSFEQYF
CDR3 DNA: TGTGCCACCGTGGACAGGGGAAGTTTCGAGCAGTACTTC

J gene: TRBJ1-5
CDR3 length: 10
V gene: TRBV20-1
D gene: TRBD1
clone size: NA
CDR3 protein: CSAYDRDQHF
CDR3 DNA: TGCAGTGCTTACGACAGGGACCAGCATTTT

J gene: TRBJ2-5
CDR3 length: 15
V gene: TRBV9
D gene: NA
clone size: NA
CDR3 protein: CASSVAVGGGETQYF
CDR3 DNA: TGTGCCAGCAGCGTAGCGGTTGGGGGCGGGGAGACCCAGTACTTC

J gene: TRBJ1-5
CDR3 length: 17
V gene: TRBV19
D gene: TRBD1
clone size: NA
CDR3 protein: CASHPGTGGSGGQPQHF
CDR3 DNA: TGTGCCAGTCATCCCGGGACAGGGGGCTCAGGGGGACAGCCCCAGCATTTT

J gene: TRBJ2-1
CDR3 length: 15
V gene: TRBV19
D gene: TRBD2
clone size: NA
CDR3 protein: CASSRGLVVNGEQFF
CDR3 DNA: TGTGCCAGTAGTAGGGGACTAGTGGTGAATGGTGAGCAGTTCTTC

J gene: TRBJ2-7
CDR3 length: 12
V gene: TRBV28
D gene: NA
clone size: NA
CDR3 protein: CASRPGPYEQYF
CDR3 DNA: TGTGCCAGCAGGCCCGGCCCCTACGAGCAGTACTTC